This TCR beta chain emerged from a study of cytomegalovirus exposure and HLA in healthy donors. A word on this clone: What it binds is unknown.

Researchers ran the PCR with 60 Vbeta and 13 Jbeta primers. Method: immunoSEQ multiplex PCR; TCRdb's copy keeps in-frame clones and lacks some. The sample yields more than 150,000 clones, about 80% seen once. Study-wide findings and caveats: A missense variant in DCLRE1C was later tied to TCR beta V- and J-gene trimming.

Sequencing input: PBMCs. The TCR comes from a man in his forties or fifties in good health and CMV-seronegative.

CDR3 in amino acids: CASSVTGFSLIYEQYF. In DNA form, the CDR3 reads TGTGCCAGCAGCGTCACAGGGTTTTCTCTTATTTACGAGCAGTACTTC. This rearrangement joins TRBV5-5 to TRBJ2-7; a weak D match, TRBD1 (6 bases). CDR1 SGHKS and CDR2 YYEKEE come from the germline V gene (reference sequence). This CDR3 contains 16 residues. V was trimmed by 4 bases and J by 4 bases, leaving 21 bases between them.